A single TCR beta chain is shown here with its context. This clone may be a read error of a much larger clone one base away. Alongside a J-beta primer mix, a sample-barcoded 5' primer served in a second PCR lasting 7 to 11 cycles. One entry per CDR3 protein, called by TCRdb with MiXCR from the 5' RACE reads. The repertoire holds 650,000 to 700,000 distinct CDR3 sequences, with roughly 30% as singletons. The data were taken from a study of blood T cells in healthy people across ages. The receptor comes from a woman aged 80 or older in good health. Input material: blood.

CDR3: CAGSLFGGYEQYF. The CDR3 coding sequence is TGTGCCGGCAGCTTATTTGGAGGTTACGAGCAGTACTTC. J is TRBJ2-5 and V is TRBV7-2, with D maybe TRBD2 (5 bases). The J call may be faulty, since TRBJ2-7 better matches the DNA end. Germline loops: CDR1 SGHTA, CDR2 FQGNSA. The length of the CDR3 is 13 residues.